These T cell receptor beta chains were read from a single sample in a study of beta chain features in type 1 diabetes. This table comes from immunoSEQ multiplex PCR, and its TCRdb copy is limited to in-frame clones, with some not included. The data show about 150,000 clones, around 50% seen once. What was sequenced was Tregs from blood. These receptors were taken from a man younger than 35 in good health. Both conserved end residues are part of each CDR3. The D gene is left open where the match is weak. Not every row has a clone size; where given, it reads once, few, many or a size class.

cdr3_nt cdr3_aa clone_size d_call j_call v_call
TGTGCCAGCAGTTTTGACAGGGGGTACGAGCAGTACTTC CASSFDRGYEQYF NA TRBD1 TRBJ2-7 TRBV6-6
TGTGCCAGCAGAGTTAGCGGAACCTCAGATACGCAGTATTTT CASRVSGTSDTQYF NA NA TRBJ2-3 TRBV6-5
TGTGCCAGCAGTCGGAGGGGGCGGGGGGAATTACTTCAAGAGACCCAGTACTTC CASSRRGRGELLQETQYF NA NA TRBJ2-5 TRBV11-2
TGTGCCAGCTCACCTCAAAGCAATCAGCCCCAGCATTTT CASSPQSNQPQHF NA NA TRBJ1-5 TRBV18
TGTGCCAGCGCTCGGCCCATGGGCAGGAAGGATTACGGTGGCTACACCTTC CASARPMGRKDYGGYTF NA NA TRBJ1-2 TRBV9
TGTGCCAGCCAGCGTCGCGTGAAGAATGAGCAGTTCTTC CASQRRVKNEQFF NA NA TRBJ2-1 TRBV28
TGCGCCAGCAGCCAGTTTGGTCCGGGTCTTCACCAAGAGACCCAGTACTTC CASSQFGPGLHQETQYF few NA TRBJ2-5 TRBV4-3
TGTGCCAGCAGCCTATACCGGGGACTAGCGAGCAATGAGCAGTTCTTC CASSLYRGLASNEQFF NA TRBD2 TRBJ2-1 TRBV5-4
TGTGCCATCTCGAGAGCCGGGACTATCTACAATGAGCAGTTCTTC CAISRAGTIYNEQFF few TRBD2 TRBJ2-1 TRBV10-3
TGTGCCAGCAGTCCCGGGGGACGTGAGACCTACGAGCAGTACTTC CASSPGGRETYEQYF NA NA TRBJ2-7 TRBV28
TGTGCCAGCAGCTTAGACGGAACCCTTAGCGGGAGCAATGAGCAGTTCTTC CASSLDGTLSGSNEQFF few TRBD2 TRBJ2-1 TRBV11-2
TGTGCCTGGGACATCGGTTTCTACGAGCAGTACTTC CAWDIGFYEQYF few NA TRBJ2-7 TRBV30
TGTGCCAGCAGTTCGGACAGGGGACTAGAGGAGCAGTACTTC CASSSDRGLEEQYF NA NA TRBJ2-7 TRBV11-2
TGTGCCAGCAGTTTACGCTACGAGCAGTACTTC CASSLRYEQYF few NA TRBJ2-7 TRBV28
TGTGCCATCAGTGAGTCACTAGCGGGAGGTAACACCGGGGAGCTGTTTTTT CAISESLAGGNTGELFF NA TRBD2 TRBJ2-2 TRBV10-3
TGCAGCGTTGGGACAGGGGGAAGCGAGCAGTACTTC CSVGTGGSEQYF few TRBD1 TRBJ2-7 TRBV29-1
TGTGCCAGCGCACAGGGCACAGCGGGGGCTCGAAACATTCAGTACTTC CASAQGTAGARNIQYF NA TRBD2 TRBJ2-4 TRBV18
TGCGCCAGCAGCCAAAAATACGGACAGCTAAGCACAGATACGCAGTATTTT CASSQKYGQLSTDTQYF few NA TRBJ2-3 TRBV4-3
TGTGCCAGCAGTCGGGACAGGGCCACTGAAGCTTTCTTT CASSRDRATEAFF few TRBD1 TRBJ1-1 TRBV2
TGTGCCAGCAACCTACCGGGACAGGGGAGCCACGAGCAGTACTTC CASNLPGQGSHEQYF NA TRBD1 TRBJ2-7 TRBV6-5
TGTGCCATCAGCAACTCGGGGGGTACTGAAGCTTTCTTT CAISNSGGTEAFF NA NA TRBJ1-1 TRBV10-3
TGTGCCAGCAGCTACCCCGGACAGCGCAGCCAGCATTTT CASSYPGQRSQHF few NA TRBJ1-5 TRBV28
TGTGCCAGCAGCTCTGGGGCATCGTACGAGCAGTACTTC CASSSGASYEQYF NA NA TRBJ2-7 TRBV7-3
TGTGCCAGCAGTATCCTTGGCGGGGCGAGCTCCTACGAGCAGTACTTC CASSILGGASSYEQYF once NA TRBJ2-7 TRBV2
TGTGCCAGCAGCAGGACAGGGGGTCCGTATGAGACCCAGTACTTC CASSRTGGPYETQYF NA TRBD1 TRBJ2-5 TRBV11-2
TGTGCCAGCAAACCCCCGGCGACCTGGGCCCAGCCCCAGCATTTT CASKPPATWAQPQHF few NA TRBJ1-5 TRBV28
TGTGCCAGCAGCCCGGGACAGCTCTATGGCTACACCTTC CASSPGQLYGYTF NA TRBD1 TRBJ1-2 TRBV7-9
TGTGCCTGGGGCCGGGCAGCGGCTCAGCCCCAGCATTTT CAWGRAAAQPQHF once NA TRBJ1-5 TRBV30